Listed below are T cell receptor beta chains from one sample, sequenced in a study of CD8+ T cells in alopecia areata. The data were produced by immunoSEQ multiplex PCR, yet TCRdb's version contains in-frame clones alone and is incomplete. Altogether fewer than 150,000 clones are present, roughly 66% being singletons, with the ten largest covering approximately 2.8%. Sequencing used CD4+ T cells sorted from blood. The origin of the receptors is a human donor in good health. The CDR3 runs from the conserved cysteine through the conserved F or W. Each record gives: J gene, D gene, clone size, V gene, CDR3 protein, CDR3 DNA. A D gene is named only where the DNA matches it firmly. Clone size is not always given. Where it is, it says once, few, many or a class for expanded clones.

J gene: TRBJ1-2; D gene: -; clone size: few; V gene: TRBV2; CDR3 protein: CASIRQLYGYTF; CDR3 DNA: TGTGCCAGCATCCGACAGCTCTATGGCTACACCTTC
J gene: TRBJ2-7; D gene: TRBD1; clone size: -; V gene: TRBV2; CDR3 protein: CASSQGQGAYEQYF; CDR3 DNA: TGTGCCAGCAGTCAGGGACAGGGGGCGTACGAGCAGTACTTC
J gene: TRBJ1-5; D gene: TRBD1; clone size: few; V gene: TRBV6-5; CDR3 protein: CASSWDRAGGQPQHF; CDR3 DNA: TGTGCCAGCAGCTGGGACAGGGCAGGAGGGCAGCCCCAGCATTTT
J gene: TRBJ2-5; D gene: TRBD1; clone size: -; V gene: TRBV6-5; CDR3 protein: CASSYDRGEVETQYF; CDR3 DNA: TGTGCCAGCAGTTACGACAGGGGAGAGGTGGAGACCCAGTACTTC
J gene: TRBJ2-3; D gene: TRBD2; clone size: -; V gene: TRBV11-3; CDR3 protein: CASSSGSGGRNTQYF; CDR3 DNA: TGTGCCAGCAGCTCCGGTAGCGGGGGTCGTAATACGCAGTATTTT
J gene: TRBJ2-3; D gene: -; clone size: -; V gene: TRBV18; CDR3 protein: CASSPRPWRGDTDTQYF; CDR3 DNA: TGTGCCAGCTCACCCAGGCCCTGGCGGGGAGACACAGATACGCAGTATTTT
J gene: TRBJ2-5; D gene: -; clone size: few; V gene: TRBV5-5; CDR3 protein: CASSPRGGPPTQETQYF; CDR3 DNA: TGTGCCAGCAGCCCGCGGGGAGGTCCTCCCACCCAAGAGACCCAGTACTTC
J gene: TRBJ1-3; D gene: -; clone size: -; V gene: TRBV9; CDR3 protein: CASSVGAGSGNTIYF; CDR3 DNA: TGTGCCAGCAGCGTAGGGGCCGGCTCTGGAAACACCATATATTTT
J gene: TRBJ2-5; D gene: -; clone size: once; V gene: TRBV2; CDR3 protein: CASTPMGEYQETQYF; CDR3 DNA: TGTGCCAGCACCCCGATGGGGGAGTACCAAGAGACCCAGTACTTC
J gene: TRBJ1-2; D gene: TRBD1; clone size: -; V gene: TRBV6-6; CDR3 protein: CASSRDRNGYTF; CDR3 DNA: TGTGCCAGCAGCCGGGACAGGAATGGCTACACCTTC
J gene: TRBJ2-5; D gene: TRBD1; clone size: -; V gene: TRBV6-5; CDR3 protein: CASSWDRGTQYF; CDR3 DNA: TGTGCCAGCAGTTGGGACAGGGGGACCCAGTACTTC
J gene: TRBJ1-5; D gene: -; clone size: -; V gene: TRBV27; CDR3 protein: CASRILQPQHF; CDR3 DNA: TGTGCCAGCAGAATTTTGCAGCCCCAGCATTTT
J gene: TRBJ1-1; D gene: -; clone size: -; V gene: TRBV29-1; CDR3 protein: CSVENRENTEAFF; CDR3 DNA: TGCAGCGTTGAAAACAGGGAGAACACTGAAGCTTTCTTT
J gene: TRBJ2-7; D gene: -; clone size: -; V gene: TRBV4-2; CDR3 protein: CASSQGGASSYEQYF; CDR3 DNA: TGTGCCAGCAGCCAAGGGGGGGCGAGCTCCTACGAGCAGTACTTC
J gene: TRBJ2-7; D gene: -; clone size: -; V gene: TRBV7-9; CDR3 protein: CARNETLGEQYF; CDR3 DNA: TGTGCTCGCAACGAGACCCTGGGGGAGCAGTACTTC
J gene: TRBJ2-3; D gene: -; clone size: few; V gene: TRBV20-1; CDR3 protein: CSASRAREQYF; CDR3 DNA: TGCAGTGCTAGTAGGGCTAGGGAACAGTATTTT
J gene: TRBJ1-5; D gene: TRBD1; clone size: -; V gene: TRBV30; CDR3 protein: CAWSGGTGEQPQHF; CDR3 DNA: TGTGCCTGGAGTGGAGGGACAGGGGAGCAGCCCCAGCATTTT
J gene: TRBJ2-5; D gene: TRBD1; clone size: -; V gene: TRBV5-1; CDR3 protein: CASSITGTGVQETQYF; CDR3 DNA: TGCGCCAGCAGCATCACCGGGACAGGGGTGCAGGAGACCCAGTACTTC
J gene: TRBJ2-1; D gene: TRBD2; clone size: -; V gene: TRBV5-1; CDR3 protein: CASSLAPAGGNEQFF; CDR3 DNA: TGCGCCAGCAGCTTGGCTCCAGCGGGGGGAAATGAGCAGTTCTTC
J gene: TRBJ2-1; D gene: TRBD1; clone size: few; V gene: TRBV4-1; CDR3 protein: CASSSPSGTERNEQFF; CDR3 DNA: TGCGCCAGCAGCTCCCCTTCCGGGACAGAACGCAATGAGCAGTTCTTC
J gene: TRBJ1-2; D gene: TRBD1; clone size: -; V gene: TRBV27; CDR3 protein: CASSLNRDSYGYTF; CDR3 DNA: TGTGCCAGCAGTTTAAACCGGGACAGCTATGGCTACACCTTC
J gene: TRBJ1-2; D gene: -; clone size: few; V gene: TRBV7-9; CDR3 protein: CASSFTGTSPISNGYTF; CDR3 DNA: TGTGCCAGCAGCTTCACCGGGACGAGTCCCATCTCTAACGGCTACACCTTC
J gene: TRBJ2-4; D gene: -; clone size: -; V gene: TRBV18; CDR3 protein: CASSPDSGNIQYF; CDR3 DNA: TGTGCCAGCTCACCGGACAGTGGAAACATTCAGTACTTC
J gene: TRBJ2-7; D gene: TRBD2; clone size: -; V gene: TRBV5-1; CDR3 protein: CASSFRTSGEGEQYF; CDR3 DNA: TGCGCCAGCAGCTTCAGGACTAGCGGGGAAGGCGAGCAGTACTTC
J gene: TRBJ2-3; D gene: -; clone size: -; V gene: TRBV10-2; CDR3 protein: CASSLGPPDTQYF; CDR3 DNA: TGCGCCAGCAGTTTGGGGCCGCCGGATACGCAGTATTTT
J gene: TRBJ2-3; D gene: -; clone size: -; V gene: TRBV2; CDR3 protein: CASSVSAHKYF; CDR3 DNA: TGTGCCAGCAGTGTATCGGCCCACAAGTATTTT
J gene: TRBJ2-5; D gene: -; clone size: -; V gene: TRBV7-9; CDR3 protein: CASSLVGDPIQTQYF; CDR3 DNA: TGTGCCAGCAGCTTAGTAGGGGACCCCATTCAGACCCAGTACTTC
J gene: TRBJ1-5; D gene: TRBD1; clone size: -; V gene: TRBV6-1; CDR3 protein: CASSERGTGIRGNQPQHF; CDR3 DNA: TGTGCCAGCAGTGAGCGGGGGACAGGGATACGTGGCAATCAGCCCCAGCATTTT
J gene: TRBJ2-3; D gene: TRBD2; clone size: -; V gene: TRBV29-1; CDR3 protein: CSVATSEGTDTQYF; CDR3 DNA: TGCAGCGTCGCAACTAGCGAGGGCACAGATACGCAGTATTTT
J gene: TRBJ2-5; D gene: -; clone size: -; V gene: TRBV9; CDR3 protein: CASSPRSGTGQETQYF; CDR3 DNA: TGTGCCAGCAGCCCTCGGTCCGGGACGGGGCAAGAGACCCAGTACTTC
J gene: TRBJ1-1; D gene: -; clone size: -; V gene: TRBV27; CDR3 protein: CASRNGRDDEAFF; CDR3 DNA: TGTGCCAGCAGAAATGGCCGGGACGATGAAGCTTTCTTT
J gene: TRBJ2-7; D gene: -; clone size: -; V gene: TRBV2; CDR3 protein: CASSKQGFSYEQYF; CDR3 DNA: TGTGCCAGCAGTAAACAGGGATTCTCCTACGAGCAGTACTTC
J gene: TRBJ1-5; D gene: -; clone size: few; V gene: TRBV6-1; CDR3 protein: CASSEARGRNQPQHF; CDR3 DNA: TGTGCCAGCAGTGAGGCCAGGGGTCGGAATCAGCCCCAGCATTTT
J gene: TRBJ2-7; D gene: TRBD1; clone size: once; V gene: TRBV2; CDR3 protein: CASSQGARNEQYF; CDR3 DNA: TGTGCCAGCAGCCAGGGGGCGCGGAACGAGCAGTACTTC
J gene: TRBJ1-1; D gene: -; clone size: -; V gene: TRBV7-3; CDR3 protein: CASSVQQNTEAFF; CDR3 DNA: TGTGCCAGCAGCGTGCAGCAGAACACTGAAGCTTTCTTT
J gene: TRBJ2-7; D gene: -; clone size: -; V gene: TRBV18; CDR3 protein: CASSPNFASWYEQYF; CDR3 DNA: TGTGCCAGCTCACCCAATTTCGCCAGTTGGTACGAGCAGTACTTC
J gene: TRBJ2-4; D gene: -; clone size: -; V gene: TRBV5-1; CDR3 protein: CASSLSGRDQNIQYF; CDR3 DNA: TGCGCCAGCAGCTTGAGCGGCAGGGACCAAAACATTCAGTACTTC
J gene: TRBJ2-5; D gene: -; clone size: few; V gene: TRBV5-1; CDR3 protein: CASSSGTSGGVDETQYF; CDR3 DNA: TGCGCCAGCAGCTCCGGTACTTCGGGGGGCGTGGATGAGACCCAGTACTTC
J gene: TRBJ1-2; D gene: -; clone size: -; V gene: TRBV30; CDR3 protein: CAWSAPGPILYGYTF; CDR3 DNA: TGTGCCTGGAGTGCCCCGGGCCCTATACTTTATGGCTACACCTTC
J gene: TRBJ2-3; D gene: -; clone size: -; V gene: TRBV2; CDR3 protein: CASSEGTDTQYF; CDR3 DNA: TGTGCCAGCAGTGAAGGCACAGATACGCAGTATTTT
J gene: TRBJ2-7; D gene: -; clone size: -; V gene: TRBV21-1; CDR3 protein: CASSKAGGEQYF; CDR3 DNA: TGTGCCAGCAGCAAAGCCGGGGGCGAGCAGTACTTC
J gene: TRBJ2-4; D gene: -; clone size: -; V gene: TRBV4-2; CDR3 protein: CASSQPGQSKNIQYF; CDR3 DNA: TGTGCCAGCAGCCAACCAGGACAGAGCAAAAACATTCAGTACTTC
J gene: TRBJ2-5; D gene: -; clone size: once; V gene: TRBV7-7; CDR3 protein: CASSLNPSAAQETQYF; CDR3 DNA: TGTGCCAGCAGCTTAAATCCCTCGGCAGCCCAAGAGACCCAGTACTTC
J gene: TRBJ1-5; D gene: -; clone size: -; V gene: TRBV18; CDR3 protein: CASSAGLLNQPQHF; CDR3 DNA: TGTGCCAGCTCCGCAGGGCTGCTCAATCAGCCCCAGCATTTT
J gene: TRBJ1-6; D gene: TRBD1; clone size: -; V gene: TRBV6-5; CDR3 protein: CASSTGTANSPLHF; CDR3 DNA: TGTGCCAGCAGCACCGGGACAGCTAATTCACCCCTCCACTTT
J gene: TRBJ2-4; D gene: -; clone size: once; V gene: TRBV27; CDR3 protein: CASSSHSDAPIQYF; CDR3 DNA: TGTGCCAGCAGTTCTCATTCCGATGCCCCCATTCAGTACTTC
J gene: TRBJ1-5; D gene: -; clone size: -; V gene: TRBV5-6; CDR3 protein: CASSLLSGVPHF; CDR3 DNA: TGTGCCAGCAGCTTGCTCTCAGGGGTCCCGCATTTT
J gene: TRBJ1-5; D gene: TRBD1; clone size: -; V gene: TRBV14; CDR3 protein: CASSQRQGDQPQHF; CDR3 DNA: TGTGCCAGCAGCCAAAGACAGGGGGATCAGCCCCAGCATTTT
J gene: TRBJ1-1; D gene: -; clone size: -; V gene: TRBV2; CDR3 protein: CASSSADGGNTEAFF; CDR3 DNA: TGTGCCAGCTCTTCCGCCGACGGGGGGAACACTGAAGCTTTCTTT
J gene: TRBJ1-6; D gene: TRBD1; clone size: -; V gene: TRBV6-1; CDR3 protein: CASSERAMGQPLHF; CDR3 DNA: TGTGCCAGCAGTGAGAGGGCAATGGGACAGCCCCTCCACTTT
J gene: TRBJ2-7; D gene: TRBD1; clone size: -; V gene: TRBV27; CDR3 protein: CASSPGQGRQYF; CDR3 DNA: TGTGCCAGCAGTCCCGGACAGGGGCGCCAGTACTTC
J gene: TRBJ2-1; D gene: TRBD2; clone size: once; V gene: TRBV15; CDR3 protein: CATSRDRLAAYNEQFF; CDR3 DNA: TGTGCCACCAGCAGAGACAGACTAGCGGCATACAATGAGCAGTTCTTC
J gene: TRBJ1-6; D gene: -; clone size: -; V gene: TRBV23-1; CDR3 protein: CASSQYSDSRSYNSPLHF; CDR3 DNA: TGCGCCAGCAGTCAATATAGTGATTCCAGAAGCTATAATTCACCCCTCCACTTT
J gene: TRBJ2-7; D gene: TRBD2; clone size: -; V gene: TRBV10-2; CDR3 protein: CASRPGGPPTYEQYF; CDR3 DNA: TGCGCCAGCAGACCGGGGGGACCTCCAACCTACGAGCAGTACTTC
J gene: TRBJ1-2; D gene: TRBD1; clone size: -; V gene: TRBV6-5; CDR3 protein: CASSTPTGVGGYTF; CDR3 DNA: TGTGCCAGCAGCACACCGACAGGGGTGGGTGGCTACACCTTC